The T cell receptor (beta chain) described here comes from a study of blood T cell repertoires in COVID-19. Study-level information: The analysed material was cDNA or gDNA that came from T cells, B-cell-depleted T cells, or PBMCs.

Original data processing: Reference gene primer amplification gave estimated nucleated cell counts. The assay was immunoSEQ multiplex PCR, and TCRdb's table has in-frame clones only and misses some. V, J and clone size derive from that table, while D and trimming were established from the DNA sequence. The profile shows 100,000 to 120,000 clones, about 88% of them singletons. This TCR was recovered from a woman aged 45 to 65 with acute or convalescent COVID-19. Sequencing was performed on peripheral blood.

CDR3: CASSGQGRGTEAFF. CDR3 sequence (DNA): TGTGCCAGCAGCGGACAGGGGAGAGGCACTGAAGCTTTCTTT. The rearrangement links TRBV13 to TRBJ1-1, with 9 bases fitting TRBD1. With 5 bases clipped from V and 4 bases from J, the junction kept 5 bases outside the gene matches. CDR1 is PRHDT and CDR2 is FYEKMQ in the germline V gene (reference sequence). The CDR3 runs 14 residues.